What follows is one T cell receptor beta chain and its context. What this receptor recognizes is not known. Base quality data are lacking; no much larger clone is found one base away. TCRbeta CDR3 regions were amplified from genomic DNA using the immunoSEQ Assay, a bias-controlled multiplex PCR. For the original study's pipeline: The number of nucleated cells in each sample was estimated by amplification of reference gene primers within the assay. To quantify the absolute abundance of each unique TCRbeta CDR3 rearrangement, sequence reads were collapsed and filtered. For each sample, productive Simpson clonality was calculated as the square root of Simpson's diversity index across productive rearrangements. Entries here come from immuneACCESS through TCRdb and include only in-frame sequences with V and J called. Some clones fail to appear in such tables; in the studies checked, an unresolved V gene covers under half of the shortfall, and the cause of the remainder is unknown. For V, J and clone size, that table is used; D and trimming come from the DNA. Counted in this sample were about 210,000 clones; 70% to 85% of them appeared once. About 8.3% of the sample rests with the top ten.

In Seattle, one collaborating source enrolled patients while the infection was active and tracked those patients longitudinally over the course of disease. The collaborating institutions used their own protocols to collect whole blood in K2EDTA tubes. Collaborator samples were shipped for TCRbeta analysis as frozen whole blood, isolated PBMCs, or DNA extracted from either sample type. Its CDR3 holds 14 amino acids, cysteine through phenylalanine. Of all the DNA, just the CDR3 is kept, 42 bases in frame from base 1. V is pared back by 6 bases and J by 5 bases, with 14 bases lying between the germline termini. The germline V gene sets CDR1 to MDHEN and CDR2 to SYDVKM. The entry originates in a study of blood T cell repertoires in COVID-19 (dated by TCRdb to 2020 to 2022). Regarding the research as a whole: Samples from collaborators originated in the United States, Italy and Spain and spanned both the acute and convalescent phases of COVID-19. The material from the prospective study consisted of cDNA or gDNA derived from T cells, B-cell-depleted T cells, or PBMCs. Subjects who had been exposed to COVID-19, were actively infected with it, or had recovered from it provided the deeply sampled blood TCRbeta repertoires that made up the dataset. The repertoires were released in a freely available public database intended as a resource for research on the immune response to SARS-CoV-2. The samples were drawn from the first 160 participants of the ongoing ImmuneRACE study and from some 1,300 subjects provided by 6 global collaborators. The sample metadata nearly always contained a de-identified subject ID, COVID-19 status, age in years and sex. Where available, HLA class I and class II types were obtained from metadata supplied by the sample provider rather than from assay-based typing.

What the study reported, not specific to this receptor: The quantity of clinical and demographic metadata differed by source and by participant and was supplied without curation.

Specimen: peripheral blood. The chain is encoded by TRBV28 joined to TRBJ1-5, with the D gene call left open. The TCR sequence derives from a woman of 80 years or more with COVID-19, enrolled during active disease. The DNA sequence reads TGTGCCAGCAGCCCCCATGGCGGCTATCAGCCCCAGCATTTT. The translation is CASSPHGGYQPQHF.